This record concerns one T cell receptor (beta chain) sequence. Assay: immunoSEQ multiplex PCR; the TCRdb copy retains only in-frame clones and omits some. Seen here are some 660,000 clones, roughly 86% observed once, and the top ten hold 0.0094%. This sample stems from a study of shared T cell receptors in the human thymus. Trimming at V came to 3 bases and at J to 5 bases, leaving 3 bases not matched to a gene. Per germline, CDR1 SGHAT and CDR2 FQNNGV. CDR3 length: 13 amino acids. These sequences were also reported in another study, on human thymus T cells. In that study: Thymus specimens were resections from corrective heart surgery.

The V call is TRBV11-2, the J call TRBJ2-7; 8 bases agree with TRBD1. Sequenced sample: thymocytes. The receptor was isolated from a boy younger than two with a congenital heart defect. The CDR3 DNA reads TGTGCCAGCAGCTTCAGGGGGCGAGACGAGCAGTACTTC. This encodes CASSFRGRDEQYF.